Included here is one TCR beta chain sequence, with context. The sample originates from a study of response to subunit inactivated influenza vaccine. Trimming stripped 0 bases from V and 5 bases from J, with 17 bases between. The CDR3 is 16 amino acids. CDR1 is SGDLS, CDR2 YYNGEE, per germline. TCRdb re-derived calls from the RT-PCR reads in MiXCR, one entry per CDR3 protein. The sample gives roughly 620,000 distinct CDR3 sequences, over 9% of which show up once; approximately 10% is in the top ten. The sample was also linked to a second study, of T cells expressing NK-cell markers. This second report adds: With UMIs, 5'RACE template switching was used to make TCR beta cDNA. One of eight sequenced donors was HCMV-seronegative; the other seven were seropositive. An anti-gamma-delta TCR antibody was added in several experiments. It restricted sorting to alpha-beta TCR-expressing T cells. NKG2C+ dominant clonotypes from over five donors made up about 1.0-8% of CD8+ T cells.

The rearrangement uses TRBV9 and TRBJ2-5, with TRBD2 as a possible D gene (7 bases). The clonotype originates from a man aged 45-65 years who received an inactivated influenza vaccine. The sample consisted of PBMCs from blood, taken on the day of vaccination. CDR3 loop: CASSVVSRGGHETQYF. The CDR3 nucleotides are TGTGCCAGCAGCGTAGTTTCTCGCGGGGGCCACGAGACCCAGTACTTC.